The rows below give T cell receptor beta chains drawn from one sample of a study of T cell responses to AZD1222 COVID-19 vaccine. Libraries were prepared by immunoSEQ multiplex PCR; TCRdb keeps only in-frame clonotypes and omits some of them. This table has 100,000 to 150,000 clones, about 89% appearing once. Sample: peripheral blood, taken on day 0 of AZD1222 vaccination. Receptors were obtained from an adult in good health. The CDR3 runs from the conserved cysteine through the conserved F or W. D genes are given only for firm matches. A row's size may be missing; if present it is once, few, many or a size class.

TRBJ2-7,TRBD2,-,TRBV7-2,TGTGCCAGCAGCTTCCCGGGACTAGCGGGAGGACCGCGGAATTACGAGCAGTACTTC,CASSFPGLAGGPRNYEQYF
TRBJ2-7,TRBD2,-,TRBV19,TGTGCCAGTACCGCCACTAGCGCCGTCCACGAGCAGTACTTC,CASTATSAVHEQYF
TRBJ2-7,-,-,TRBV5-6,TGTGCCAGCAGCCCTCACCGAGGAAGCTACTACGAGCAGTACTTC,CASSPHRGSYYEQYF
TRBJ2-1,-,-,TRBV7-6,TGTGCCAGCAGCTTAGGCCAATCGCAGTTCTTC,CASSLGQSQFF
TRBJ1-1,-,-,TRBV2,TGTGCCAGCAGTGAGGTGGGGGGGAACACTGAAGCTTTCTTT,CASSEVGGNTEAFF
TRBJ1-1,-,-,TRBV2,TGTGCCAGCAGTGAAGTAGTGTCAGGACTATCAAACACTGAAGCTTTCTTT,CASSEVVSGLSNTEAFF
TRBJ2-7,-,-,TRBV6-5,TGTGCCAGCTCCGGGGCCTACGAGCAGTACTTC,CASSGAYEQYF
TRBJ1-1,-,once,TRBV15,TGTGCCACCAGCAGAGTACAGGGTGAAGCTTTCTTT,CATSRVQGEAFF
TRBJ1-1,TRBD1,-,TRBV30,TGTGCCTGGAGTGTTGGGCAGGGGGGCGCTGAAGCTTTCTTT,CAWSVGQGGAEAFF
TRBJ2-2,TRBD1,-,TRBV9,TGTGCCAGCAGCGTAGGGATACAGGGGATGAACACCGGGGAGCTGTTTTTT,CASSVGIQGMNTGELFF
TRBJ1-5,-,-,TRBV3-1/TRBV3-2,TGTGCCAGCAGCCAAGAATCCACAGGGTATAGCAATCAGCCCCAGCATTTT,CASSQESTGYSNQPQHF
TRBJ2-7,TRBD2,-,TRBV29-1,TGCAGCGTTGAAAAGGGAGCGGGAGGGGACGCCTACGAGCAGTACTTC,CSVEKGAGGDAYEQYF
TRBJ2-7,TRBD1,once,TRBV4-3,TGCGCCAGCAGCCAGTCCCGACAGGGAGCGCAGTACTTC,CASSQSRQGAQYF
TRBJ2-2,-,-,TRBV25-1,TGTGCCAGCCGTCCGGGAGCTAACACCGGGGAGCTGTTTTTT,CASRPGANTGELFF
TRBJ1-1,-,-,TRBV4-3,TGCGCCAGCAGCCAAGATGCAACTGCGAACACTGAAGCTTTCTTT,CASSQDATANTEAFF